What follows is one T cell receptor beta chain and its context. What it recognizes is unknown. The sample comes from a study of cytomegalovirus exposure and HLA in healthy donors. Germline V gene data show CDR1 as SNHLY and CDR2 as FYNNEI. V was shortened by 8 bases and J by 7 bases, with 21 bases between the two germline ends. The CDR3 length is 16 residues. PCR primers comprised 60 Vbeta and 13 Jbeta primers. Authors' data handling: It was a later analysis that counted about 80 million unique TCR beta chains, of which roughly 11 million were shared. Libraries were prepared by immunoSEQ multiplex PCR; TCRdb keeps only in-frame clonotypes and omits some of them. V, J and clone size are those of that table, while D and trimming were read from the DNA. The table has 100,000 or so clones, 65% to 80% seen once. Despite likely unrecorded immune exposures, the donors were nominally healthy at the time of sampling.

Study-level points and caveats: The HLA-A and HLA-B alleles of most subjects were reportedly predicted accurately from TCR beta sequences. Cytomegalovirus-associated status was assigned to about 150 TCR beta chains.

Sequenced: PBMCs. The rearrangement joins TRBV2 to TRBJ1-6, with D possibly matching TRBD1 (6 bases). The source is a middle-aged woman in good health and CMV-seronegative. CDR3 bases: TGTGCCAGCCTCCGAGGAAACGCAGGGGTAAATTCACCCCTCCACTTT. Translating gives CASLRGNAGVNSPLHF. Full variable domain (missing parts from reference TRBV2 and TRBJ1-6): EPEVTQTPSHQVTQMGQEVILRCVPISNHLYFYWYRQILGQKVEFLVSFYNNEISEKSEIFDDQFSVERPDGSNFTLKIRSTKLEDSAMYFCASLRGNAGVNSPLHFGNGTRLTVT.